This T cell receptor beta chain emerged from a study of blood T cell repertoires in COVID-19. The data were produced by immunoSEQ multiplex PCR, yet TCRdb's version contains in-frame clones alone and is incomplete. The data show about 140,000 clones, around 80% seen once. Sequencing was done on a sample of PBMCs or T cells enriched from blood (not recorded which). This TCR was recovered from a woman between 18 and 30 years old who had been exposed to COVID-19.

The CDR3 nucleotides are TGTGCCAGCAGCAACACAGGGGGCCCCCAAGAGACCCAGTACTTC. This gives the protein CASSNTGGPQETQYF. The chain employs TRBV4-2 and TRBJ2-5, with 9 bases lining up with TRBD1. This CDR3 region has 15 residues. The trim removed 5 bases at V and 1 base at J, leaving 5 bases unmatched. Germline V gives CDR1 LGHNA, CDR2 YNFKEQ.